This T cell receptor beta chain was identified in a study of vaccination and CD4 T cells after COVID-19. Across the whole study: As a positive control, some control cultures were given a CEFX pool, while others were given an HIV-1 Nef pool or no peptide.

There are a few counts of this clonotype. What it binds is unknown. As to treatment: approximately 10-day PBMC culture with coronavirus spike peptide pools or control peptides (ViraFEST assay). The CDR3 is 13 residues long. CDR1 and CDR2 (germline): SGHVS, FQNEAQ. Trimming pared 4 bases from V and 10 bases from J, leaving 11 bases between. CD4+ T cells that had been cultured provided DNA sequenced with the Oncomine TCR Beta short-read assay. TCRdb reprocessed the PCR reads with MiXCR, giving one entry per CDR3 protein. The data contain some 2,500 distinct CDR3 sequences, under 30% of them singletons. The gene calls are TRBV7-8 and TRBJ1-6; D gene ambiguous. The sequenced sample was CD4+ T cells from blood, cultured in vitro. The origin of this receptor is a human donor who had recovered from COVID-19. The CDR3 DNA follows: TGTGCCAGCAGCTCAAACTGGAACTCACCCCTCCACTTT. It encodes CASSSNWNSPLHF.